This T cell receptor (beta chain) was identified during a study of T cells after yellow fever vaccination. Overall study context: Low-cell-number fractions were prepared with SMART-Seq v4 Ultra Low Input. The study, taken as a whole, reports: The study found a weaker secondary response that peaked faster, day 5 versus 15. Booster sampling recovered most clones from primary vaccination (approximately 96% CD4, around 88% CD8).

The 5'RACE template-switching step produced TCR cDNA and added a universal primer site and UMIs. TCRdb re-derived calls from the 5' RACE reads in MiXCR, one entry per CDR3 protein. The sample has about 580,000 distinct CDR3 sequences, less than 20% seen once. This clonotype was seen a few times. Its antigen is as yet unknown. Sequences were derived from PBMCs, sampled around 5 days after the first yellow fever vaccination. This sequence originates from a man in his late teens or twenties who received the YFV17D yellow fever vaccine.

CDR3 sequence reads: CASSQQGKYYGYTF. Here the CDR3 DNA reads TGTGCCAGCAGTCAGCAGGGGAAGTACTATGGCTACACCTTC. V gene TRBV25-1 combines with J gene TRBJ1-2; TRBD1 is a possible D gene (6 bases). Germline-derived CDR1 and CDR2 are MGHDK and SYGVNS. Trimming cost V 5 bases and J 3 bases, with 13 bases left between them. The CDR3 totals 14 residues.